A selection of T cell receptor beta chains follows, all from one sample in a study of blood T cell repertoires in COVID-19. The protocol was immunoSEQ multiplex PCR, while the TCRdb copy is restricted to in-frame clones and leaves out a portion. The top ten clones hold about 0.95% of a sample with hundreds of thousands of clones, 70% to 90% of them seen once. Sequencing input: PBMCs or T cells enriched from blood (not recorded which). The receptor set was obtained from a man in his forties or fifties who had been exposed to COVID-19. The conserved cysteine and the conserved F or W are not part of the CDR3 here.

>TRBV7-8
ASSLVPSRVTAYEQY
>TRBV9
ASSVGSSGRDTQY
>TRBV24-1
ATSDFEGRAETQY
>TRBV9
ASSDSHARTSGRKSYNEQF
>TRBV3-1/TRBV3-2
ASSHLAAQETQY
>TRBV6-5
ASTPAGGGDTQY
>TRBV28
ASRTGDGEAF
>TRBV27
ASSSNSVNTEAF
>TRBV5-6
ASSWDRLSGNTIY
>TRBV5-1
ASSLTTGGYNEQF